This TCR beta chain was profiled in a study of tumor-infiltrating lymphocytes in oesophageal squamous cell carcinoma. Germline CDR1 reads SSHAT; CDR2 reads FNYEAQ (reference sequence). There are 13 residues in the CDR3. TCRdb re-derived calls from the PCR reads in MiXCR, one entry per CDR3 protein. The repertoire holds 10,000 to 15,000 distinct CDR3 sequences, with 55% to 65% as singletons. Details on this clonotype: Relative to the germline gene, one junction end is altered; a read error may explain this.

The material sequenced was esophageal tumor tissue. The genes are TRBV7-7 and TRBJ2-1; TRBD2 matches at 9 bases. This TCR derives from a female donor with esophageal squamous cell carcinoma. DNA for the CDR3: TGTGCTAGCAGCTTAGGCACTAGCGGGGAGCAGTTCTTC. It yields the protein CASSLGTSGEQFF.